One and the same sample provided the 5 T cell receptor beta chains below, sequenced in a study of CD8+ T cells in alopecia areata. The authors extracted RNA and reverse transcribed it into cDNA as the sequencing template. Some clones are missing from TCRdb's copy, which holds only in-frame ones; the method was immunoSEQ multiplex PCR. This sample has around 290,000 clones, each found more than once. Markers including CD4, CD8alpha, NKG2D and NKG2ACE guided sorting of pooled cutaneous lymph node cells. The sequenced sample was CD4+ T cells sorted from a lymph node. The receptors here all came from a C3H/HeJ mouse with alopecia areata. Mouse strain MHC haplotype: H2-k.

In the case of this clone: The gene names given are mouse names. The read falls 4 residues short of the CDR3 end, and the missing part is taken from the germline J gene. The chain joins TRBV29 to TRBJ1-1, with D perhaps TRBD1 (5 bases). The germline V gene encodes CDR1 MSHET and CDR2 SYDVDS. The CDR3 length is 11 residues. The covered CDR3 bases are TGTGCTAGCAGTTTTCAGGGA. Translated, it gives CASSFQG. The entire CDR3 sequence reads CASSFQGEVFF.

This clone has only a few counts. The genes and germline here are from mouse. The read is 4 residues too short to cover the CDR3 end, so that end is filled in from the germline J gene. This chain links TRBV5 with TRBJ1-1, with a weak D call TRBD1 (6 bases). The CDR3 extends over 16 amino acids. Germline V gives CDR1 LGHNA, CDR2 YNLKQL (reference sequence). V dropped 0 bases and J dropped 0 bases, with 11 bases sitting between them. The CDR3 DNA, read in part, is TGTGCCAGCAGCCAAGATGTCAGGGGTGCAAACACA. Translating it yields CASSQDVRGANT. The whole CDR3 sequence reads CASSQDVRGANTEVFF.

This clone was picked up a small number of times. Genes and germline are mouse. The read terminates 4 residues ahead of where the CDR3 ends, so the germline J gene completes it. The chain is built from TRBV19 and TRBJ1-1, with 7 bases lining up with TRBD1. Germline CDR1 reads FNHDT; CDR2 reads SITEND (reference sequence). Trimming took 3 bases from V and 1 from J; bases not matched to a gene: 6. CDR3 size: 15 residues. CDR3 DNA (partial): TGTGCCAGCAGTAGACAGGGAGGAGGAAACACA. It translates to CASSRQGGGNT. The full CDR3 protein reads CASSRQGGGNTEVFF.

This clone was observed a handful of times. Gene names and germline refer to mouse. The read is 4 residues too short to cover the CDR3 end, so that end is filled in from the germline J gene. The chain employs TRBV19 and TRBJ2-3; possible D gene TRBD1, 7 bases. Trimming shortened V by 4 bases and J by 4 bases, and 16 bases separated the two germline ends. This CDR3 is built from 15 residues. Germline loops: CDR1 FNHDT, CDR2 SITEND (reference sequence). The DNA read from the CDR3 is TGTGCCAGCAGTGACAGAGGGGGCTTGTCAGAA. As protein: CASSDRGGLSE. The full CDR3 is CASSDRGGLSETLYF. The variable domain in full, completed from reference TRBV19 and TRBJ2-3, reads GGIITQTPKFLIGQEGQKLTLKCQQNFNHDTMYWYRQDSGKGLRLIYYSITENDLQKGDLSEGYDASREKKSSFSLTVTSAQKNEMAVFLCASSDRGGLSETLYFGSGTRLTVL.

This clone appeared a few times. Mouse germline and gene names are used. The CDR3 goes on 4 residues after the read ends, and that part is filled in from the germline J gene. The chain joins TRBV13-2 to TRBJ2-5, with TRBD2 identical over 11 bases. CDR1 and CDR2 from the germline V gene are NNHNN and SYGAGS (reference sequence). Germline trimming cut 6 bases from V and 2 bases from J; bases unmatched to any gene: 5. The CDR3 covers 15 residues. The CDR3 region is CASDSGTGGQDTQYF. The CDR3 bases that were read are TGTGCCAGCGACTCCGGGACTGGGGGCCAAGAC.